The 14 T cell receptor beta chains listed next were all sequenced from one sample in a study of T cell responses to AZD1222 COVID-19 vaccine. Assay: immunoSEQ multiplex PCR; the TCRdb copy retains only in-frame clones and omits some. Here the sample spans 140,000 to 150,000 clones, around 90% being singletons. The source was peripheral blood, collected 28 days after the second dose of the MenACWY control vaccine. The receptors come from an adult who received the MenACWY meningococcal vaccine as a control.

The V call is TRBV6-5, the J call TRBJ2-2, with TRBD2 as a possible D gene (6 bases). This CDR3 is built from 15 residues. Germline CDR1 is MNHEY and CDR2 is SVGAGI. Trimming cost V 7 bases and J 1 base, with 13 bases left between them. CDR3 residues: CASKSGDVNTGELFF. CDR3 coding DNA: TGTGCCAGCAAGTCGGGGGATGTGAACACCGGGGAGCTGTTTTTT.

The chain is built from TRBV5-1 and TRBJ2-7, with a weak D call TRBD2 (6 bases). Germline V gene sequence: CDR1 SGHRS, CDR2 YFSETQ. The CDR3 loop spans 14 amino acids. The V gene lost 4 bases and the J gene lost 1 base, with 12 bases spanning the gap. CDR3 DNA: TGCGCCAGCAGCCAAGACGGGACTTCCTACGAGCAGTACTTC. Translation gives CASSQDGTSYEQYF.

This sequence joins TRBV9 and TRBJ2-1, with 8 nucleotides matching TRBD2. The CDR3 spans 17 residues. Trimming at V came to 3 bases and at J to 0 bases, leaving 8 bases not matched to a gene. Per germline, CDR1 SGDLS and CDR2 YYNGEE. CDR3 coding DNA: TGTGCCAGCAGCGCCTTACTAGCGGCCCACTCCTACAATGAGCAGTTCTTC. This translates into CASSALLAAHSYNEQFF.

With regard to this clone: Other nucleotide sequences from this sample produce the same CDR3. The V and J genes are TRBV3-1 (or the pseudogene TRBV3-2) and TRBJ2-5; D uncertain. The CDR3 has 12 residues. CDR1 and CDR2 from the germline V gene are LGHDT and YNNKEL (reference sequence). Trimming removed 0 bases at V and 5 bases at J, with 4 bases between. CDR3 sequence: CASSQERETQYF. The CDR3 nucleotides read TGTGCCAGCAGCCAAGAGCGGGAGACCCAGTACTTC.

In DNA, the CDR3 is TGCAGCGTTGAGGGGGGGACTAGCGGGATTGGGAGTCTCTACGAGCAGTACTTC. As protein: CSVEGGTSGIGSLYEQYF. The V and J genes are TRBV29-1 and TRBJ2-7; 13 bases agree with TRBD2. The length of the CDR3 is 18 residues. In germline, CDR1 is SQVTM, CDR2 ANQGSEA. The V gene end was trimmed by 3 bases and the J gene end by 3 bases; junction bases not matched to a gene: 14.

This clone was observed a single time. CDR3 amino acids: CASSPPGQGIEKLFF. The CDR3 DNA follows: TGTGCCAGCTCACCACCTGGACAGGGAATCGAAAAACTGTTTTTT. The genes are TRBV18 and TRBJ1-4; 8 positions match TRBD1. There are 15 residues in the CDR3. CDR1 is KGHSH and CDR2 is LQKENI in the germline V gene. The V and J ends lost 0 bases and 8 bases, in that order; junction bases with no gene match: 5. The variable domain in full, with the rest retrieved from reference TRBV18 and TRBJ1-4, is NAGVMQNPRHLVRRRGQEARLRCSPMKGHSHVYWYRQLPEEGLKFMVYLQKENIIDESGMPKERFSAEFPKEGPSILRIQQVVRGDSAAYFCASSPPGQGIEKLFFGSGTQLSVL.

The CDR3 DNA follows: TGTGCCAGCAGTTATTCACCGGATTACAATGAGCAGTTCTTC. Translated: CASSYSPDYNEQFF. The chain employs TRBV6-5 and TRBJ2-1, with D unclear. Trimming took off 3 bases at V and 4 bases at J, with 10 bases between the two ends. Germline values: CDR1 MNHEY, CDR2 SVGAGI. CDR3 size: 14 residues.

The chain recombines TRBV20-1 with TRBJ2-5, with 7 bases that match TRBD1. CDR3 length: 13 amino acids. Germline trimming cut 3 bases from V and 5 bases from J; bases unmatched to any gene: 6. The germline CDR1 and CDR2 sequences are DFQATT and SNEGSKA (reference sequence). The chain's CDR3 is CSASVGGFETQYF. For the CDR3, the DNA is TGCAGTGCTAGTGTAGGGGGCTTTGAGACCCAGTACTTC.

This chain links TRBV9 with TRBJ2-7, with TRBD2 identical over 8 bases. V lost 3 bases and J lost 9; bases outside the gene matches: 14. CDR1 is SGDLS, CDR2 YYNGEE, per germline. CDR3 length equals 15 residues. This CDR3 is CASSASFAGGFAQYF. The CDR3 DNA is TGTGCCAGCAGCGCCTCCTTCGCGGGAGGATTTGCGCAGTACTTC.

V usage is TRBV19 and J usage is TRBJ2-7; D might be TRBD1 (5 bases). The CDR3 is 14 residues long. Trimming took 6 bases from V and 6 from J, leaving 18 bases between them. Germline V gene sequence: CDR1 LNHDA, CDR2 SQIVND (reference sequence). CDR3 protein: CASSPNPDSLEQYF. The DNA for the CDR3 is TGTGCCAGTAGCCCGAACCCCGACAGCCTCGAGCAGTACTTC.

J is TRBJ1-6 and V is TRBV7-2; possibly TRBD1 for D (6 bases). Germline CDR1 SGHTA, CDR2 FQGNSA. With 1 base removed from V and 5 bases from J, the gap between germline ends came to 12 bases. The CDR3 is made up of 16 amino acids. The CDR3, as DNA: TGTGCCAGCAGCTTAGGTTGGGGGGCGGATAATTCACCCCTCCACTTT. Its translation: CASSLGWGADNSPLHF. The full variable domain, with the rest looked up from reference TRBV7-2 and TRBJ1-6, is GAGVSQSPSNKVTEKGKDVELRCDPISGHTALYWYRQSLGQGLEFLIYFQGNSAPDKSGLPSDRFSAERTGGSVSTLTIQRTQQEDSAVYLCASSLGWGADNSPLHFGNGTRLTVT.

This rearrangement joins TRBV11-3 to TRBJ2-1, with 12 nucleotides matching TRBD2. The length of the CDR3 is 20 residues. V shed 1 base, J shed 0 bases, and the junction held 10 bases outside the gene matches. Germline V gene sequence: CDR1 SGHNT, CDR2 YENEEA. The CDR3 reads CASSLGPSGRVEPSYNEQFF. DNA for the CDR3: TGTGCCAGCAGCTTAGGTCCTAGCGGGAGGGTCGAACCCTCCTACAATGAGCAGTTCTTC.

The J gene is TRBJ1-5, the V gene TRBV6-6; D might be TRBD1 (5 bases). This CDR3 spans 15 amino acids. V lost 7 bases and J lost 1, with 14 bases in between. The germline V gene has CDR1 MNHNY and CDR2 SVGAGI (reference sequence). The CDR3 nucleotides read TGTGCCAGCAAATTCAGCGAGGGGAGCAATCAGCCCCAGCATTTT. It translates to CASKFSEGSNQPQHF.

V usage is TRBV7-2 and J usage is TRBJ1-2; D is unresolved. This CDR3 region has 13 residues. V lost 4 bases, J lost 7 bases, and 13 bases lay in between. The V gene's germline CDR1 is SGHTA and CDR2 FQGNSA. The CDR3 reads CASSSDLTGGYTF. Here the CDR3 DNA reads TGTGCCAGCAGCTCAGACCTCACCGGTGGCTACACCTTC.